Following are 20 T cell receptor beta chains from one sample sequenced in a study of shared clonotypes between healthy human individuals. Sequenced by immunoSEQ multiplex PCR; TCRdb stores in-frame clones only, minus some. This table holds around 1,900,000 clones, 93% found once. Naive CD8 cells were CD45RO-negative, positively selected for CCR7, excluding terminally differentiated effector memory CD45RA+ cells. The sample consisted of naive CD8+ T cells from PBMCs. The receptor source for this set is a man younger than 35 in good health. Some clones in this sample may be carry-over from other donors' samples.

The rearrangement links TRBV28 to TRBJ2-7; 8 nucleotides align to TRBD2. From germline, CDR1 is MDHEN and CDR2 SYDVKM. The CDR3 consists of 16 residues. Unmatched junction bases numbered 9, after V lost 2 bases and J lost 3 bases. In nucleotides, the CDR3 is TGTGCCAGCAGTTTAAGGGCGGGAGGCCCGTACTACGAGCAGTACTTC. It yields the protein CASSLRAGGPYYEQYF.

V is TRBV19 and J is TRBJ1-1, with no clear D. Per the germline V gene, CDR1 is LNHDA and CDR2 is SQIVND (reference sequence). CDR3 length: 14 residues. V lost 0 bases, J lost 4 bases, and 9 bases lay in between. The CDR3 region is CASSIDSMSTEAFF. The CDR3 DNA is TGTGCCAGTAGTATAGACTCAATGTCCACTGAAGCTTTCTTT. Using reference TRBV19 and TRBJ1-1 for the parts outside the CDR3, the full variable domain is DGGITQSPKYLFRKEGQNVTLSCEQNLNHDAMYWYRQDPGQGLRLIYYSQIVNDFQKGDIAEGYSVSREKKESFPLTVTSAQKNPTAFYLCASSIDSMSTEAFFGQGTRLTVV.

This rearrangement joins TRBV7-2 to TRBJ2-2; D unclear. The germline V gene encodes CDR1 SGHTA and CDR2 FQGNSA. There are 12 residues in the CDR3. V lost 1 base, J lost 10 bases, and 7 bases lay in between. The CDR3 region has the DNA TGTGCCAGCAGCTTAGACCGAATGGAGCTGTTTTTT. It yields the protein CASSLDRMELFF. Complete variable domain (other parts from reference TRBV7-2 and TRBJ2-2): GAGVSQSPSNKVTEKGKDVELRCDPISGHTALYWYRQSLGQGLEFLIYFQGNSAPDKSGLPSDRFSAERTGGSVSTLTIQRTQQEDSAVYLCASSLDRMELFFGEGSRLTVL.

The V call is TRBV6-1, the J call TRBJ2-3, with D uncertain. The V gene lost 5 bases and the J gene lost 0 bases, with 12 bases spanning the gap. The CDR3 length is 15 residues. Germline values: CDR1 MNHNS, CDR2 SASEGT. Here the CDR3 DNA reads TGTGCCAGCAGTCCGAGAAGGGCTAGCACAGATACGCAGTATTTT. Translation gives CASSPRRASTDTQYF.

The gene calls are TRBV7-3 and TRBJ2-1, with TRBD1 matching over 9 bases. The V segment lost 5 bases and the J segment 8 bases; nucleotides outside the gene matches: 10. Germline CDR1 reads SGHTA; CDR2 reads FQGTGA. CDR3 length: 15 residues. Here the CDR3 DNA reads TGTGCCAGCAGCCCCACAGGGGGCGTCGTCGATGAGCAGTTCTTC. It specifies CASSPTGGVVDEQFF.

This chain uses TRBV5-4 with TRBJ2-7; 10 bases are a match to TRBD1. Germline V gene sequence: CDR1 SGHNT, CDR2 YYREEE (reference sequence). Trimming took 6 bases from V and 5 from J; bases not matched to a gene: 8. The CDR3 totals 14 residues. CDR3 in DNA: TGTGCCAGCACCCCCGGGACAGGGGTAAACGAGCAGTACTTC. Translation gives CASTPGTGVNEQYF.

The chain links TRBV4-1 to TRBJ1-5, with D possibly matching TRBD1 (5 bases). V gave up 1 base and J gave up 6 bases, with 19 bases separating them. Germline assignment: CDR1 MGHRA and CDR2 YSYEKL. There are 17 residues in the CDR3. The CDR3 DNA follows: TGCGCCAGCAGCCAAGTGGGTCTGGCCGGGGGATTTCAGCCCCAGCATTTT. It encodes CASSQVGLAGGFQPQHF.

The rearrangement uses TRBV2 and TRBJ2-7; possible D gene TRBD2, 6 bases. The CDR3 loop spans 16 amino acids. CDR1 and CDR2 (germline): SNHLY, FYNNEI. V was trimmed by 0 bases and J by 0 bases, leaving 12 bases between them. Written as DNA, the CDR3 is TGTGCCAGCAGTGAAGCGCTTGCGGGGAGCTCCTACGAGCAGTACTTC. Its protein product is CASSEALAGSSYEQYF. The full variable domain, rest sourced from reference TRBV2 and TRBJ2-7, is EPEVTQTPSHQVTQMGQEVILRCVPISNHLYFYWYRQILGQKVEFLVSFYNNEISEKSEIFDDQFSVERPDGSNFTLKIRSTKLEDSAMYFCASSEALAGSSYEQYFGPGTRLTVT.

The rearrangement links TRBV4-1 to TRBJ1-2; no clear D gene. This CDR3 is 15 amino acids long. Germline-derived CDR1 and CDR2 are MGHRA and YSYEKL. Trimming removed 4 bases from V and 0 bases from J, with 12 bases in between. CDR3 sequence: CASSPSPKANYGYTF. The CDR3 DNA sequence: TGCGCCAGCAGCCCATCGCCGAAAGCTAACTATGGCTACACCTTC.

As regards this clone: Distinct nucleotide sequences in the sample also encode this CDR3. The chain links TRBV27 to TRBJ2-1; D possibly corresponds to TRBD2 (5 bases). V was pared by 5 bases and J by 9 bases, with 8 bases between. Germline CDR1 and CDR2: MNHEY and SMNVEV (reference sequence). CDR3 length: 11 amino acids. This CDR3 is CASSPGGEQFF. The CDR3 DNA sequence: TGTGCCAGCAGTCCCGGAGGTGAGCAGTTCTTC.

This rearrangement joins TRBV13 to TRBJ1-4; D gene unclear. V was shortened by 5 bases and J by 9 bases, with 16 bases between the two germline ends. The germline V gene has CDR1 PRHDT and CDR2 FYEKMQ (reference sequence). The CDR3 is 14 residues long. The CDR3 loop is CASSQGRAGKKLFF. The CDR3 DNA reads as TGTGCCAGCAGCCAAGGTCGGGCGGGGAAAAAACTGTTTTTT.

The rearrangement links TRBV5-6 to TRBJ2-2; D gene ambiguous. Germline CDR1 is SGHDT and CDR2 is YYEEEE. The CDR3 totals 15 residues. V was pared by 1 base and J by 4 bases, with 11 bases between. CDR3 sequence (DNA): TGTGCCAGCAGCTTGTGGTCCGTCCTCACCGGGGAGCTGTTTTTT. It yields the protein CASSLWSVLTGELFF.

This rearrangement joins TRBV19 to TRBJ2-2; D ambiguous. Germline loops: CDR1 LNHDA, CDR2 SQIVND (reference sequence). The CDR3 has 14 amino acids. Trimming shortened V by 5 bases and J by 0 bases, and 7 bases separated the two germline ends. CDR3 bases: TGTGCCAGTAGTCAGGTAACGAACACCGGGGAGCTGTTTTTT. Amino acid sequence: CASSQVTNTGELFF.

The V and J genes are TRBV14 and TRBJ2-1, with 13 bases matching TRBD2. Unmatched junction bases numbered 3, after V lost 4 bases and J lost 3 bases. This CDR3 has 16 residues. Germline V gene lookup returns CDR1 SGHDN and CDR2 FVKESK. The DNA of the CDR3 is TGTGCCAGCAGCCCACTAGCGGGAGGGAGCTACAATGAGCAGTTCTTC. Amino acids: CASSPLAGGSYNEQFF.

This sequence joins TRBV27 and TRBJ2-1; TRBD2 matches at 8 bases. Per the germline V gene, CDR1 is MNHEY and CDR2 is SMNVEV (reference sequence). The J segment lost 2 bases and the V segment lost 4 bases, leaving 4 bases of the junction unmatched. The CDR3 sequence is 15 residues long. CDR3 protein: CASSSLAGPYNEQFF. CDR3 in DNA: TGTGCCAGCAGTTCATTAGCGGGGCCCTACAATGAGCAGTTCTTC.

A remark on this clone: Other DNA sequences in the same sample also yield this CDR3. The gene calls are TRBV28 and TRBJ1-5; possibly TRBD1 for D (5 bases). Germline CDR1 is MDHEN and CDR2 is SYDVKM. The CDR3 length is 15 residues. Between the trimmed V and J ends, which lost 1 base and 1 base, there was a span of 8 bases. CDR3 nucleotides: TGTGCCAGCAGTTTATCGGGGGACAGCAATCAGCCCCAGCATTTT. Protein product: CASSLSGDSNQPQHF.

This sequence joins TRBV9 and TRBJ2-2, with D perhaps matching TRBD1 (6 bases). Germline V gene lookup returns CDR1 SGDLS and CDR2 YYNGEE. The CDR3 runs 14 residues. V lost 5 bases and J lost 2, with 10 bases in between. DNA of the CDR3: TGTGCCAGCAGGTGGACAGATAACACCGGGGAGCTGTTTTTT. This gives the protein CASRWTDNTGELFF.

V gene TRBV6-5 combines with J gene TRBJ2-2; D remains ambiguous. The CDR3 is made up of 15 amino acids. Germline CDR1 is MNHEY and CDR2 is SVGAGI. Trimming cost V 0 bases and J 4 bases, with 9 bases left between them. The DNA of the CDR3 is TGTGCCAGCAGTTACTCGAGGAAACCCACCGGGGAGCTGTTTTTT. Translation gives CASSYSRKPTGELFF.

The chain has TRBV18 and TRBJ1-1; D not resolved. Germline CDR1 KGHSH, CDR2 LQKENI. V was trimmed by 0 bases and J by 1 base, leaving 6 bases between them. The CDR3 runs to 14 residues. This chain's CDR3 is CASSPPEGNTEAFF. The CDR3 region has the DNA TGTGCCAGCTCACCACCGGAGGGGAACACTGAAGCTTTCTTT.

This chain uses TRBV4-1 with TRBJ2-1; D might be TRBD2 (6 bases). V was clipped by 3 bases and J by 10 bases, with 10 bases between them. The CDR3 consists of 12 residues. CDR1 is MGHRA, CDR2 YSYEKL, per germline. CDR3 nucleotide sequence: TGCGCCAGCAGCCACGATCTAGCGGAGCAGTTCTTC. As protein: CASSHDLAEQFF.